This T cell receptor beta chain was identified during a study of graft-versus-host responses after intestinal transplantation listed by TCRdb under 2021. Regarding the complete study: Multivisceral, liver-intestinal, or isolated intestinal transplants were received by the recipients. To identify alloreactive clones, pre-transplant mixed lymphocyte reaction products were sequenced and then compared with unstimulated pre-transplant donor and recipient T cells. Instead of going to the commercial service, samples from a few later patients were sequenced in-house on an Illumina MiSeq and processed with MiXCR. Donor T cell macrochimerism was defined as a peak of at least 4% donor T cells among recipient peripheral blood mononuclear cells. Anti-thymocyte globulin induction was given to all recipients, followed by maintenance tacrolimus and steroids for 2 to 4 years. A cohort of 24 intestinal transplant recipients, including one retransplant, was enrolled, and a few patients lacking pretransplant specimens were excluded. After intestinal transplantation, graft-versus-host and host-versus-graft alloreactive T cell clones in the graft, circulation and bone marrow were tracked using bulk TCR-beta CDR3 sequencing. Results and caveats for the whole study, not just this receptor: The conclusions were limited by the relatively low number and heterogeneity of the intestinal transplant patients. In patients with donor T cell macrochimerism, the allografts had high GvH to HvG T cell clonal ratios. Early after transplant, peak levels of circulating GvH clones were found to be associated with declines in HvG clones. GvH clones turned up in recipient bone marrow, with some appearing earlier in ileal mucosa or blood, a pattern consistent with an intestinal mucosal origin.

Dithiothreitol, EDTA incubations and collagenase D digestion were used to isolate intraepithelial and lamina propria lymphocytes from graft specimens. Bulk TCR-beta sequencing was performed on serial intestinal graft biopsy specimens collected as late as 600 days after transplant. Notes on this clone: Its antigen has not been determined. No base-level quality is on record; no much larger clone is a single base apart. Within the sample, other DNA sequences also encode this same CDR3.

The library was generated by the immunoSEQ multiplex PCR assay. High-throughput TCR-beta CDR3 sequencing of genomic DNA from most patients was performed by Adaptive Biotechnologies. The paper's data handling went like this. TCR sequencing data were retrieved from Adaptive's ImmunoSEQ software for around 20 patients, whereas a few other patients were processed with MiXCR and VDJtools. CDR3 nucleotide sequences shared between donor and recipient were removed because their origin could not be assigned. To be classed as alloreactive, a clone needed at least 2-fold expansion over unstimulated cells and a minimum CFSE-low frequency of 0.002% (template counts) or 0.001% (read counts). Mappable clones were those detected in sequenced pre-transplant spleen, lymph node, or MLR CFSE-low populations of the donor or recipient. The cumulative frequency of alloreactive clones was calculated as a percentage of all sequences, weighted by copy number. The clones in this table, taken by TCRdb from immuneACCESS, are in-frame only. Not every clone is retained; where verified, under half of the shortfall comes from an unresolved V gene, and the cause of the rest is unknown. That table gives V, J and clone size, and the DNA gave D and trimming. Here the sample has 9,600 or so clones; roughly 71% occur a single time. The top ten clonotypes cover 20% to 25% of the sample.

Spanning cysteine to phenylalanine, the CDR3 consists of 15 amino acids. The kept DNA is CDR3 alone, 45 bases in frame from the first base. CDR1 SGHVS and CDR2 FQNEAQ are derived from the germline V gene. The V end loses 5 bases and the J end loses 0 bases, and a stretch of 11 bases separates them. This receptor was obtained from a human patient who received an intestinal transplant, so some T cells may come from the graft donor. This material consisted of ileum tissue, taken around 450 days after intestinal transplantation. The chain was built from TRBV7-8 and TRBJ1-5; the D gene lacks a confident call. CDR3 loop: CASSPSDGSNQPQHF. In nucleotides, the sequence is TGTGCCAGCAGCCCCTCGGACGGTAGCAATCAGCCCCAGCATTTT. Beyond the CDR3, the reference TRBV7-8 and TRBJ1-5 genes provide the residues; the full variable domain reads: GAGVSQSPRYKVAKRGQDVALRCDPISGHVSLFWYQQALGQGPEFLTYFQNEAQLDKSGLPSDRFFAERPEGSVSTLKIQRTQQEDSAVYLCASSPSDGSNQPQHFGDGTRLSIL.